The 22 T cell receptor beta chains below come from one sample, sequenced in a study of shared clonotypes between healthy human individuals. Only in-frame clones appear in the TCRdb table, and some are missing; sequencing was by immunoSEQ multiplex PCR. This sample carries 2 million to 2.5 million clones, around 93% of them seen once, and the ten largest clones take approximately 0.39%. Sequenced material: naive CD4+ T cells from PBMCs. Subset denoted: CD45RA+ positively selected. These receptors were obtained from a young man in good health. Some clones in this sample may be carry-over from other donors' samples.

The gene calls are TRBV11-2 and TRBJ2-7, with unresolved D. The CDR3 extends over 15 amino acids. The V end was cut by 2 bases, the J end by 2 bases, with 13 bases between. Germline CDR1 SGHAT, CDR2 FQNNGV. In DNA, the CDR3 is TGTGCCAGCAGCTTAACTACTGGACCTACCTACGAGCAGTACTTC. Translation: CASSLTTGPTYEQYF.

The chain links TRBV5-5 to TRBJ2-1; possibly TRBD2 for D (5 bases). Germline CDR1 is SGHKS and CDR2 is YYEKEE (reference sequence). The CDR3 totals 14 residues. V gave up 6 bases and J gave up 8 bases, with 18 bases separating them. CDR3 sequence reads: CASTHTGSGYEQFF. CDR3 in DNA: TGTGCCAGCACCCATACGGGGTCTGGGTATGAGCAGTTCTTC.

Here the CDR3 reads CASSLARVQETQYF. CDR3 DNA sequence: TGTGCCAGCAGCTTAGCCCGGGTCCAAGAGACCCAGTACTTC. The V and J genes are TRBV7-2 and TRBJ2-5; the D is unclear. The CDR3 extends over 14 amino acids. Trimming left V 0 bases short and J 1 base short, with 6 bases between. Germline CDR1 SGHTA, CDR2 FQGNSA.

This clone was counted only a few times. The chain has TRBV2 and TRBJ1-5, with D perhaps matching TRBD1 (5 bases). From germline, CDR1 is SNHLY and CDR2 FYNNEI. V was clipped by 5 bases and J by 5 bases, with 13 bases between them. This CDR3 has 14 amino acids. This CDR3 reads CASSRVGPDQPQHF. The CDR3 DNA is TGTGCCAGCAGTCGAGTGGGACCCGATCAGCCCCAGCATTTT.

This clone has a handful of counts. The genes are TRBV27 and TRBJ1-5; D ambiguous. V lost 4 bases and J lost 0, with 13 bases in between. This CDR3 contains 16 residues. Germline V gene sequence: CDR1 MNHEY, CDR2 SMNVEV (reference sequence). The CDR3 spells CASSSHRRVSNQPQHF. DNA of the CDR3: TGTGCCAGCAGTTCCCACCGACGGGTTAGCAATCAGCCCCAGCATTTT.

The rearrangement links TRBV7-9 to TRBJ1-5, with 8 nucleotides matching TRBD1. CDR1 and CDR2 (germline): SEHNR, FQNEAQ (reference sequence). CDR3 size: 14 residues. The V segment lost 5 bases and the J segment 1 base; nucleotides outside the gene matches: 1. The CDR3 coding sequence is TGTGCCAGCAGCAGGACAGGGAGCAATCAGCCCCAGCATTTT. The encoded protein is CASSRTGSNQPQHF.

This CDR3 is CASSPGNTAYEQYF. The DNA for the CDR3 is TGTGCCAGCAGTCCAGGGAACACGGCCTACGAGCAGTACTTC. The chain employs TRBV5-4 and TRBJ2-7, with a weak D call TRBD1 (5 bases). The V and J ends lost 5 bases and 2 bases respectively, with 14 bases between them. The CDR3 contains 14 residues. CDR1 is SGHNT, CDR2 YYREEE, per germline (reference sequence).

The chain has TRBV5-1 and TRBJ2-1, with 7 bases that match TRBD2. Germline-derived CDR1 and CDR2 are SGHRS and YFSETQ. This CDR3 comprises 14 residues. V was clipped by 0 bases and J by 7 bases; unmatched bases: 4. The CDR3 coding sequence is TGCGCCAGCAGCTTGGCCCCTAGCGGAAATGAGCAGTTCTTC. Translating gives CASSLAPSGNEQFF. Full variable domain (outside the CDR3, taken from reference TRBV5-1 and TRBJ2-1): KAGVTQTPRYLIKTRGQQVTLSCSPISGHRSVSWYQQTPGQGLQFLFEYFSETQRNKGNFPGRFSGRQFSNSRSEMNVSTLELGDSALYLCASSLAPSGNEQFFGPGTRLTVL.

This sequence joins TRBV28 and TRBJ2-7, with 9 nucleotides matching TRBD1. The CDR3 loop spans 12 amino acids. Germline CDR1 and CDR2: MDHEN and SYDVKM. The J segment lost 7 bases and the V segment lost 10 bases, leaving 8 bases of the junction unmatched. Here the CDR3 DNA reads TGTGCCACCAACAGGGGGCACCGGGAGCAGTACTTC. Its translation is CATNRGHREQYF.

The V gene is TRBV7-9, the J gene TRBJ2-5; unclear D gene. V shed 5 bases and J shed 7 bases, with 23 bases lying between them. From germline, CDR1 is SEHNR and CDR2 FQNEAQ (reference sequence). The CDR3 contains 16 residues. For the CDR3, the DNA is TGTGCCAGCAGCACCCGGTTGGCGTCGGTCCCGGCGACCCAGTACTTC. Translation gives CASSTRLASVPATQYF.

The chain has TRBV1 and TRBJ2-2; the table's D call TRBD2 went unverified against the DNA. TRBV1 is tagged as a pseudogene. This CDR3 has 16 residues. The CDR3 here is CTSSLTAGMNTGELFF. The CDR3 coding sequence is TGCACCAGCAGCCTCACAGCGGGAATGAACACCGGGGAGCTGTTTTTT.

V usage is TRBV11-3 and J usage is TRBJ2-7; 9 positions match TRBD1. Trimming took 5 bases from V and 5 from J; bases not matched to a gene: 10. Germline lookup yields CDR1 SGHNT and CDR2 YENEEA. The CDR3 has 15 amino acids. As DNA, the CDR3 is TGTGCCAGCAGCAGGGAGGGGACAGGGAGCCACGAGCAGTACTTC. Translating it yields CASSREGTGSHEQYF.

At least ten counts were recorded for this clone. The rearrangement uses TRBV5-1 and TRBJ2-7; either TRBD1 or TRBD2 may fit D (5 bases each). Trimming took 0 bases from V and 6 from J, leaving 16 bases between them. Germline V lookup: CDR1 SGHRS, CDR2 YFSETQ. This CDR3 has 15 residues. The CDR3, as DNA: TGCGCCAGCAGCTTGGCCGCAGGGCACGAGGGCGAGCAGTACTTC. This encodes CASSLAAGHEGEQYF. Full variable domain (remainder filled in from reference TRBV5-1 and TRBJ2-7): KAGVTQTPRYLIKTRGQQVTLSCSPISGHRSVSWYQQTPGQGLQFLFEYFSETQRNKGNFPGRFSGRQFSNSRSEMNVSTLELGDSALYLCASSLAAGHEGEQYFGPGTRLTVT.

The V call is TRBV20-1, the J call TRBJ2-5, with a weak D call TRBD1 (6 bases). The CDR3 extends over 11 amino acids. Trimming removed 5 bases at V and 4 bases at J, with 8 bases between. CDR1 DFQATT and CDR2 SNEGSKA come from the germline V gene (reference sequence). Here the CDR3 DNA reads TGCAGTGCTGGGACACGAGAGACCCAGTACTTC. Protein: CSAGTRETQYF.

The CDR3 nucleotides read TGTGCCAGCAGCCTGACGGGAGTGAATGAGGAGCTGTTTTTT. Translated, it gives CASSLTGVNEELFF. The gene calls are TRBV7-3 and TRBJ2-2; TRBD2 is a possible D gene (6 bases). Per germline, CDR1 SGHTA and CDR2 FQGTGA. CDR3 length: 14 amino acids. The ends were cut back, 5 bases at V and 10 bases at J, with 17 bases in the middle.

The gene calls are TRBV10-3 and TRBJ1-2; maybe TRBD1 (6 bases). The germline V and J ends were trimmed by 4 bases and 2 bases, with 20 bases remaining between them. The CDR3 is 17 residues long. In germline, CDR1 is ENHRY, CDR2 SYGVKD. The CDR3 DNA sequence: TGTGCCATCAGTGCACCCCTAGGGGGGGGGATAAACTATGGCTACACCTTC. Translation gives CAISAPLGGGINYGYTF.

With regard to this clone: The identical CDR3 is also encoded by other nucleotide sequences in the sample. This chain connects TRBV7-8 to TRBJ2-7; the D gene could be TRBD1 or TRBD2 (6 bases each). V was pared by 1 base and J by 7 bases, with 11 bases between. The germline CDR1 and CDR2 sequences are SGHVS and FQNEAQ. The CDR3 length is 13 residues. The CDR3 spells CASSLVRGGEQYF. In DNA form, the CDR3 reads TGTGCCAGCAGCTTAGTTAGAGGGGGGGAGCAGTACTTC.

The gene calls are TRBV7-2 and TRBJ1-2, with 8 bases lining up with TRBD1. Germline CDR1 SGHTA, CDR2 FQGNSA. The ends lost 5 bases at V and 6 bases at J; junction bases unmatched: 8. The CDR3 consists of 14 residues. CDR3 nucleotide sequence: TGTGCCAGCAGCCAGCTGGCGACAGGGGATGGCTACACCTTC. This translates into CASSQLATGDGYTF.

The V call is TRBV5-1, the J call TRBJ2-3, with a possible D match to TRBD1 (6 bases). The germline V gene has CDR1 SGHRS and CDR2 YFSETQ. Trimming stripped 4 bases from V and 1 base from J, with 13 bases between. The CDR3 spans 15 residues. As DNA, the CDR3 is TGCGCCAGCAGCCCCCGGACAGCGGGCACAGATACGCAGTATTTT. Amino acids: CASSPRTAGTDTQYF.

This clone appeared once. The chain combines TRBV10-3 with TRBJ2-3; 11 bases line up with TRBD2. The CDR3 has 16 residues. In germline, CDR1 is ENHRY, CDR2 SYGVKD. The V segment lost 2 bases and the J segment 4 bases; nucleotides outside the gene matches: 5. CDR3 DNA: TGTGCCATCAGTGAGGATCTAGCGGGAGGTCCAGATACGCAGTATTTT. Residues: CAISEDLAGGPDTQYF.

This chain connects TRBV11-2 to TRBJ2-3, with TRBD1 as a possible D gene (5 bases). The V gene's germline CDR1 is SGHAT and CDR2 FQNNGV. This CDR3 is built from 15 residues. With 1 base removed from V and 5 bases from J, the gap between germline ends came to 13 bases. CDR3 sequence reads: CASSLGLGRGDTQYF. CDR3 bases: TGTGCCAGCAGCTTAGGGCTGGGGCGTGGAGATACGCAGTATTTT.

In its sample, this clone was seen once. Distinct nucleotide sequences in the sample also encode this CDR3. V usage is TRBV9 and J usage is TRBJ1-1, with unresolved D. The CDR3 spans 14 residues. Germline V gene sequence: CDR1 SGDLS, CDR2 YYNGEE. V lost 0 bases, J lost 0 bases, and 6 bases lay in between. The CDR3, as DNA: TGTGCCAGCAGCGTAGGCGGGGTGAACACTGAAGCTTTCTTT. Protein: CASSVGGVNTEAFF.